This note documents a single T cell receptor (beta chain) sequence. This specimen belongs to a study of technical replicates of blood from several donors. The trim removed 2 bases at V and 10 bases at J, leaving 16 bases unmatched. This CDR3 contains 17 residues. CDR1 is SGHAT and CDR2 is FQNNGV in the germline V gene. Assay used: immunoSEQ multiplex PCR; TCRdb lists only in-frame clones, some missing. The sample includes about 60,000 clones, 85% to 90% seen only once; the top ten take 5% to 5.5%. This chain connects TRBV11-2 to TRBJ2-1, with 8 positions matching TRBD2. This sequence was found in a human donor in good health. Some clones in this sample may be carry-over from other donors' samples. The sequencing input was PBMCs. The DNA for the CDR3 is TGTGCCAGCAGCTTATATCCCCCCAGCGGGAGTGTTATGGAGCAGTTCTTC. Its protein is CASSLYPPSGSVMEQFF.